This is a list of T cell receptor beta chains from one sample in a study of T cells expressing NK-cell markers. TCRdb reprocessed the 5' RACE reads and keeps a single row for each CDR3 protein, giving no DNA. The table lists over 200,000 distinct CDR3 sequences. The sample comprised blood T cells: a sorted CD56 or NKG2C T cell subset, CD4+ or CD8+ T cells, or bulk PBMC T cells (not recorded which). The receptors here all came from a man aged 18 to 35 in good health. Each CDR3 is given with its conserved first and last residue.

J gene | V gene | CDR3 protein
TRBJ2-1 | TRBV20-1 | CSASSSASAYNEQFF
TRBJ2-3 | TRBV12-3/TRBV12-4 | CASSLNQGDADTQYF
TRBJ2-3 | TRBV12-3/TRBV12-4 | CASSPRTRYTQYF
TRBJ1-1 | TRBV15 | CATSRVTGRGNTEAFF
TRBJ2-1 | TRBV11-2 | CASSPTLLAGGEQFF
TRBJ1-4 | TRBV7-6 | CASTPGGTNEKLFF
TRBJ2-7 | TRBV15 | CATSGGGRSYEQYF
TRBJ2-1 | TRBV7-9 | CASSRTGLAGGNEQFF
TRBJ2-1 | TRBV6-5 | CASSYASGTLWNEQFF
TRBJ2-3 | TRBV7-2 | CASSPGGDTQYF
TRBJ2-2 | TRBV6-5 | CASITTGGGGELFF
TRBJ2-3 | TRBV20-1 | CSARVFAGRSTDTQYF
TRBJ2-1 | TRBV12-3/TRBV12-4 | CASSIGGRANEQFF
TRBJ1-1 | TRBV7-2 | CASSSGFPNTEAFF
TRBJ2-1 | TRBV12-3/TRBV12-4 | CASRFRQGLIDPRYNEQFF
TRBJ1-2 | TRBV19 | CASKEPSSSGGYTF
TRBJ1-2 | TRBV5-4 | CASSETGTIGYTF
TRBJ2-3 | TRBV4-3 | CASSPATGGATDTQYF
TRBJ1-5 | TRBV7-8 | CASSLVGEGGNQPQHF
TRBJ2-3 | TRBV6-1 | CASRNVAGEDTQYF
TRBJ2-5 | TRBV28 | CASSLSRGTQETQYF
TRBJ1-5 | TRBV6-6 | CASSYTKDQPQHF
TRBJ1-4 | TRBV7-9 | CASSPSKGKLFF
TRBJ2-5 | TRBV6-1 | CASSAGLAGETQYF
TRBJ1-5 | TRBV6-4 | CASSRYVNSGSQPQHF
TRBJ2-2 | TRBV6-5 | CASSYSVSNTGELFF
TRBJ1-4 | TRBV18 | CASSPPGATNEKLFF
TRBJ1-2 | TRBV29-1 | CSVEVVQGGGYTF
TRBJ2-5 | TRBV6-1 | CATRSRTTQETQYF
TRBJ1-2 | TRBV19 | CASSANSRNYGYTF
TRBJ1-2 | TRBV12-3/TRBV12-4 | CASSGGQVRGYTF
TRBJ2-1 | TRBV29-1 | CSVGTSGPNEQFF
TRBJ1-6 | TRBV12-3/TRBV12-4 | CASSIVRDNPTLHF
TRBJ2-1 | TRBV5-6 | CASSFSGRLWNEQFF
TRBJ1-3 | TRBV19 | CASSPEDSFSGNTIYF
TRBJ1-1 | TRBV12-3/TRBV12-4 | CASTDPQGDNTEAFF
TRBJ2-5 | TRBV10-3 | CAIRVGETQYF
TRBJ2-7 | TRBV11-2 | CASSLVLGTSGVYEQYF
TRBJ2-1 | TRBV5-1 | CASSLERSGGPYNEQFF
TRBJ1-1 | TRBV20-1 | CSARGTAVNTEAFF
TRBJ2-7 | TRBV5-1 | CASSLGGHGPYEQYF
TRBJ2-1 | TRBV5-1 | CASSFTRESYNEQFF
TRBJ2-1 | TRBV4-3 | CASSQEGLADEQFF
TRBJ2-7 | TRBV11-2 | CASSGRGTQSLYVEQYF
TRBJ2-1 | TRBV5-5 | CASSVLAGGYSEQFF
TRBJ1-1 | TRBV6-1 | CASSRGTGVMNTEAFF
TRBJ2-1 | TRBV20-1 | CSAWTSYNEQFF
TRBJ2-3 | TRBV10-3 | CAISESGRTDTQYF
TRBJ2-7 | TRBV11-3 | CASSSRTGSSSEQYF
TRBJ2-7 | TRBV28 | CASSPPGSEQYF